Listed below are T cell receptor beta chains from one sample, sequenced in a study of blood T cell repertoires in COVID-19. Assay used: immunoSEQ multiplex PCR; TCRdb lists only in-frame clones, some missing. The table records some 400,000 clones, around 87% of them present only once. Specimen: PBMCs or T cells enriched from blood (not recorded which). These receptors all stem from a young man who had recovered from COVID-19. Each CDR3 is given with its conserved first and last residue. The order of the fields is D gene, J gene, clone size, V gene, CDR3 protein, CDR3 DNA. D genes are given only for firm matches. Size is stated for part of the rows, as once, few or many counts, or as a class when the clone is expanded.

-,TRBJ1-1,-,TRBV4-1,CASSQGPGGTEAFF,TGCGCCAGCAGCCAAGGCCCCGGGGGCACTGAAGCTTTCTTT
-,TRBJ2-6,-,TRBV7-2,CASSLWRQVYSGANVLTF,TGTGCCAGCAGCTTATGGCGACAGGTGTATTCTGGGGCCAACGTCCTGACTTTC
TRBD1,TRBJ1-2,-,TRBV9,CASSVVDRTPVGYTF,TGTGCCAGCAGCGTAGTGGACAGGACCCCTGTTGGCTACACCTTC
-,TRBJ1-1,-,TRBV6-5,CASSRQQGMNTEAFF,TGTGCCAGCAGTCGCCAACAGGGAATGAACACTGAAGCTTTCTTT
-,TRBJ1-6,-,TRBV30,CAWAQASPLHF,TGTGCCTGGGCCCAGGCTTCACCCCTCCACTTT
TRBD2,TRBJ2-1,-,TRBV24-1,CATSDLKGLAGDTYNEQFF,TGTGCCACCAGTGATTTGAAGGGACTAGCGGGGGATACCTACAATGAGCAGTTCTTC
TRBD2,TRBJ2-1,-,TRBV9,CASSPNRLAGNNEQFF,TGTGCCAGCAGCCCTAACCGACTAGCGGGGAACAATGAGCAGTTCTTC
TRBD2,TRBJ2-2,-,TRBV3-1/TRBV3-2,CASSLGLAGGPGTGELFF,TGTGCCAGCAGCCTGGGACTAGCGGGGGGGCCGGGCACCGGGGAGCTGTTTTTT
TRBD2,TRBJ2-1,-,TRBV7-9,CAVQRAGGPDEQFF,TGTGCCGTCCAGAGAGCGGGGGGGCCTGATGAGCAGTTCTTC
TRBD1,TRBJ2-7,-,TRBV6-5,CASRSTGTGNYEQYF,TGTGCCAGCAGAAGCACCGGGACAGGGAACTACGAGCAGTACTTC
-,TRBJ1-2,-,TRBV7-8,CASSLNGADGYTF,TGTGCCAGCAGCTTAAATGGGGCAGATGGCTACACCTTC
TRBD1,TRBJ2-3,-,TRBV7-7,CASSAGQANTDTQYF,TGTGCCAGCAGCGCGGGACAGGCCAACACAGATACGCAGTATTTT
TRBD1,TRBJ1-2,-,TRBV9,CASSGPGGYSTRASYGYTF,TGTGCCAGCAGCGGTCCAGGGGGGTATTCGACAAGGGCATCCTATGGCTACACCTTC
-,TRBJ1-4,-,TRBV5-4,CASSFHRVSASNEKLFF,TGTGCCAGCAGCTTTCATCGGGTGTCGGCGAGTAATGAAAAACTGTTTTTT
-,TRBJ1-3,-,TRBV6-5,CASSYEGLSYGNTIYF,TGTGCCAGCAGTTACGAGGGACTCTCCTATGGAAACACCATATATTTT
-,TRBJ2-4,once,TRBV3-1/TRBV3-2,CASSQGDFPAKNIQYF,TGTGCCAGCAGCCAAGGGGACTTCCCAGCCAAAAACATTCAGTACTTC
-,TRBJ1-3,once,TRBV27,CASSLQGTGNTIYF,TGTGCCAGCAGCCTACAGGGAACTGGAAACACCATATATTTT
-,TRBJ1-6,-,TRBV18,CASSREDNSPLHF,TGTGCCAGCTCCAGGGAGGACAATTCACCCCTCCACTTT
-,TRBJ1-5,few,TRBV19,CASRNRSGSNQPQHF,TGTGCCAGTAGGAATCGGTCGGGTAGCAATCAGCCCCAGCATTTT
-,TRBJ1-5,once,TRBV15,CATSPSGGYNQPQHF,TGTGCCACCAGTCCTTCCGGGGGGTACAATCAGCCCCAGCATTTT
TRBD1,TRBJ1-5,-,TRBV6-5,CASSYGRGDQPQHF,TGTGCCAGCAGTTACGGCAGGGGGGATCAGCCCCAGCATTTT
TRBD1,TRBJ2-5,few,TRBV7-8,CASSSRGRETQYF,TGTGCCAGCAGCTCTAGGGGGCGAGAGACCCAGTACTTC
TRBD1,TRBJ1-4,-,TRBV19,CASSIGTGGFVDEKLFF,TGTGCCAGTAGTATAGGGACAGGGGGCTTCGTGGATGAAAAACTGTTTTTT
-,TRBJ1-5,once,TRBV19,CASSMGHNNQPQHF,TGTGCCAGTAGTATGGGACACAACAATCAGCCCCAGCATTTT